These 3 T cell receptor beta chains were sequenced from one sample in a study of T cell clonotyping in hematopoietic cell transplantation. Described time point: recipient sample about 28 days before transplant, after cytoreduction. Some clones are missing from TCRdb's copy, which holds only in-frame ones; the method was immunoSEQ multiplex PCR. The sample lists some 36,000 clones, 95% occurring once. This specimen consisted of peripheral blood mononuclear cells, obtained before stem cell transplant. The receptors shown here come from a man between 35 and 55 years old with chronic myeloid leukemia. Some clones in this sample may be carry-over from other donors' samples.

The chain recombines TRBV29-1 with TRBJ1-1; D ambiguous. Germline V gene lookup returns CDR1 SQVTM and CDR2 ANQGSEA. The CDR3 has 12 amino acids. The ends were cut back, 6 bases at V and 1 base at J, with 9 bases in the middle. CDR3 sequence reads: CSVTRGNTEAFF. CDR3 bases: TGCAGCGTAACACGGGGGAACACTGAAGCTTTCTTT. Variable domain in full (rest from reference TRBV29-1 and TRBJ1-1): SAVISQKPSRDICQRGTSLTIQCQVDSQVTMMFWYRQQPGQSLTLIATANQGSEATYESGFVIDKFPISRPNLTFSTLTVSNMSPEDSSIYLCSVTRGNTEAFFGQGTRLTVV.

This chain connects TRBV13 to TRBJ1-1; D gene unclear. Trimming shortened V by 1 base and J by 1 base, and 13 bases separated the two germline ends. This CDR3 is built from 16 residues. CDR1 is PRHDT, CDR2 FYEKMQ, per germline (reference sequence). CDR3 amino acids: CASSLVRTTSNTEAFF. Here the CDR3 DNA reads TGTGCCAGCAGCTTAGTGAGGACGACTTCGAACACTGAAGCTTTCTTT.

V gene TRBV5-6 combines with J gene TRBJ1-6; D ambiguous. This CDR3 comprises 16 residues. Germline-derived CDR1 and CDR2 are SGHDT and YYEEEE. Trimming removed 0 bases at V and 1 base at J, with 8 bases between. The DNA for the CDR3 is TGTGCCAGCAGCTTGGGGGCCGGGTCCTATAATTCACCCCTCCACTTT. Translation gives CASSLGAGSYNSPLHF.